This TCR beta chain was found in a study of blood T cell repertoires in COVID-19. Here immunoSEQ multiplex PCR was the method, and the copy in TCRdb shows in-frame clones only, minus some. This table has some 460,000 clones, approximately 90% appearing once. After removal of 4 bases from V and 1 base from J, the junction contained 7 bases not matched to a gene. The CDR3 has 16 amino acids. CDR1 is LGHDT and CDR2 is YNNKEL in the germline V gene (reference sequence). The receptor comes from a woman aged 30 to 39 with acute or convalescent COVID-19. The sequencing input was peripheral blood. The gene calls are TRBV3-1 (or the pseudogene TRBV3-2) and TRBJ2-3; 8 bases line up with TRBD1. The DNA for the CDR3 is TGTGCCAGCAGCCCCTCGACAGGGGAGGGCACAGATACGCAGTATTTT. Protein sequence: CASSPSTGEGTDTQYF.